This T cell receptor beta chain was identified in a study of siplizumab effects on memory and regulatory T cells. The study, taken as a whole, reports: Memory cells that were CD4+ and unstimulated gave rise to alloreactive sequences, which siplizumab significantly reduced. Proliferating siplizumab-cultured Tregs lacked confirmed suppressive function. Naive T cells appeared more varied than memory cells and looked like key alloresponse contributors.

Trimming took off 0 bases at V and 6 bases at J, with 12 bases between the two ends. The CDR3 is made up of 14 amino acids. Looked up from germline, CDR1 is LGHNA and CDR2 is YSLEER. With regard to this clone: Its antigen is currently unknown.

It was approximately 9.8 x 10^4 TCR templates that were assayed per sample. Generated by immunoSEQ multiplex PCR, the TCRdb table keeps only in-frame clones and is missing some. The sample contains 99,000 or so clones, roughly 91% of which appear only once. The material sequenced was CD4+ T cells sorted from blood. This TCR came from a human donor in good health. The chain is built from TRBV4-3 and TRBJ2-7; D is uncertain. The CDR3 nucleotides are TGCGCCAGCAGCCAAGATGTGGTAGCCTCCGAGCAGTACTTC. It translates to CASSQDVVASEQYF.